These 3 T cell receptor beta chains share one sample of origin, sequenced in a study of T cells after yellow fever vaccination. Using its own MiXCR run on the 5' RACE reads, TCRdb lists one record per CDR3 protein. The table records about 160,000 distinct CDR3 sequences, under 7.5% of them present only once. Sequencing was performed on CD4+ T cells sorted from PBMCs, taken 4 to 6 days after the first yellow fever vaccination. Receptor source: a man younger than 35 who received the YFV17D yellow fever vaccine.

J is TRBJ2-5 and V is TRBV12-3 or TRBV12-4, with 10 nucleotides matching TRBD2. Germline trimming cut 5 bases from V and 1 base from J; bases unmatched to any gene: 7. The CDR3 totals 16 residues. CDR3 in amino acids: CASSRTSSGGQETQYF. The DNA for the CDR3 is TGTGCCAGCAGTCGGACCTCTAGCGGGGGCCAAGAGACCCAGTACTTC.

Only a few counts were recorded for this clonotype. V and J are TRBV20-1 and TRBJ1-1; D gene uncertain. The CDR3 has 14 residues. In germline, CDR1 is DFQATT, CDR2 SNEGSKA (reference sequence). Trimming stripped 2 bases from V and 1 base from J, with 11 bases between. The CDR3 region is CSARPGPSNTEAFF. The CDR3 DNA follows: TGCAGTGCTAGACCCGGGCCTTCGAACACTGAAGCTTTCTTT.

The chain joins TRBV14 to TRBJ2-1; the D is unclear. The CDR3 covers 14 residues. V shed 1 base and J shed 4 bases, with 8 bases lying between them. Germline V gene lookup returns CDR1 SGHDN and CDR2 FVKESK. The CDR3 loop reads CASSQASQYNEQFF. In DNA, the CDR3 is TGTGCCAGCAGCCAAGCATCACAATACAATGAGCAGTTCTTC.